Sequencing of this TCR beta chain was carried out in a study of blood T cell repertoires in COVID-19 (dated by TCRdb to the early 2020s). With respect to the entire study: Samples from collaborators originated in the United States, Italy and Spain and spanned both the acute and convalescent phases of COVID-19. The prospective study material was composed of cDNA or gDNA derived from T cells, B-cell-depleted T cells, or PBMCs. Subjects who had been exposed to COVID-19, were actively infected with it, or had recovered from it provided the deeply sampled blood TCRbeta repertoires that made up the dataset. A freely available public database, intended as a resource for researchers studying the immune response to SARS-CoV-2, is where the repertoires were released. Samples were obtained from the ongoing ImmuneRACE study (first 160 participants) and from 1,254 subjects provided by 6 global collaborators. A de-identified subject ID, COVID-19 status, age in years and sex were almost always included in the sample metadata. HLA class I and class II types, where available, came from metadata supplied by the sample provider rather than from assay-based typing. Beyond this particular receptor, the publication reports: Clinical and demographic metadata were provided uncurated, with the amount varying by source and participant.

In Seattle, one collaborating source enrolled patients while the infection was active and tracked those patients longitudinally over the course of disease. Each collaborating institution followed its own protocols to collect whole blood in K2EDTA tubes. For TCRbeta analysis, collaborators shipped samples as frozen whole blood, isolated PBMCs, or DNA extracted from either of those sample types. The immunoSEQ Assay, a bias-controlled multiplex PCR, was used to amplify TCRbeta CDR3 regions from genomic DNA. Processing in the source paper ran as follows. Within the assay, amplification of reference gene primers was used to estimate how many nucleated cells each sample contained. To quantify the absolute abundance of each unique TCRbeta CDR3 rearrangement, sequence reads were collapsed and filtered. For each sample, productive Simpson clonality was calculated as the square root of Simpson's diversity index across productive rearrangements. Sourced from immuneACCESS, this table was stored by TCRdb with only in-frame sequences that have V and J called. A share of the clones is absent; for the studies checked, an unresolved V gene accounts for under half, and the remainder has no known explanation. V and J calls and clone size come straight from that table; D and trimming were deduced from the DNA. In this sample the table shows around 90,000 clones, roughly 88% of which occur a single time. The top ten constitute roughly 2% of the sample.

Details on this clone: Its antigen is unknown. Per-nucleotide qualities are absent, and no much larger clonotype sits a single base away.

This TCR came from a man aged 50-60 years with COVID-19, enrolled during active disease. The specimen sequenced was peripheral blood.

The CDR3 reads CASRLVRPGNTIYF. The bases are TGTGCAAGTCGCTTAGTCCGTCCTGGAAACACCATATATTTT. This chain joins TRBV12-2 to TRBJ1-3. TRBV12-2 is designated a pseudogene. The CDR3 goes from the cysteine to the phenylalanine over 14 residues. Solely the CDR3 DNA is kept, with 42 bases framed from the first base.